The rows below give T cell receptor beta chains drawn from one sample of a study of spatial heterogeneity in lung cancer. TCRdb re-called the 5' RACE reads with MiXCR, one entry per CDR3 protein. The repertoire holds 75,000 or so distinct CDR3 sequences, with approximately 8.1% as singletons. Sequencing was performed on PBMCs, taken at surgery. The source of these receptors is a male donor with early-stage non-small cell lung cancer. The CDR3 runs from the conserved cysteine through the conserved F or W. A D gene is named only where the DNA matches it firmly. Some rows mark clone size as missing; the rest say once, few, many or name a class of expanded clone.

size,V,length,J,D,DNA,CDR3
many,TRBV12-3/TRBV12-4,16,TRBJ2-1,TRBD2,TGTGCCAGCAGCCGGGGACTAGCGGGAGCCGGTGATGAGCAGTTCTTC,CASSRGLAGAGDEQFF
many,TRBV6-6,14,TRBJ1-1,TRBD1,TGTGCCAGCAAAGGAAGGACAGGGAACACTGAAGCTTTCTTT,CASKGRTGNTEAFF
many,TRBV6-2/TRBV6-3,16,TRBJ1-1,TRBD1,TGTGCCAGCAGTAGCGGGACAGGCGCGGGGGTCACTGAAGCTTTCTTT,CASSSGTGAGVTEAFF
many,TRBV5-1,15,TRBJ2-3,TRBD1,TGCGCCAGCAGCTGGGGACAGGGGAGCACAGATACGCAGTATTTT,CASSWGQGSTDTQYF
NA,TRBV27,13,TRBJ1-1,NA,TGTGCCAGCAGGGGAGCAGAGAACACTGAAGCTTTCTTT,CASRGAENTEAFF
many,TRBV5-1,14,TRBJ2-1,NA,TGCGCCAGCAGCTTGGCCGACAGAAGGGATGAGCAGTTCTTC,CASSLADRRDEQFF
few,TRBV9,18,TRBJ1-1,NA,TGTGCCAGCAGCCAACGCCCGGGGAGGGGAGGGATGAACACTGAAGCTTTCTTT,CASSQRPGRGGMNTEAFF
NA,TRBV29-1,11,TRBJ1-2,NA,TGCAGCGCAGACGGTCACTATGGCTACACCTTC,CSADGHYGYTF
many,TRBV13,15,TRBJ1-6,NA,TGTGCCAGCAGCTTAGGACTACAGGGAAATTCACCCCTCCACTTT,CASSLGLQGNSPLHF
many,TRBV11-2,14,TRBJ2-3,NA,TGTGCCAGCAGATTTAGCCGTCGCACAGATACGCAGTATTTT,CASRFSRRTDTQYF
NA,TRBV2,16,TRBJ2-3,TRBD2,TGTGCCAGCATTCCGGGACTAGCGGTTAGCACAGATACGCAGTATTTT,CASIPGLAVSTDTQYF
many,TRBV4-3,13,TRBJ2-1,NA,TGCGCCAGCAGCCAAGATTTAGGGGGAGTGAGGATCTTC,CASSQDLGGVRIF
many,TRBV20-1,13,TRBJ2-3,NA,TGCAGTGCTAAACAGCCTAGCACAGATACGCAGTATTTT,CSAKQPSTDTQYF
many,TRBV6-6,16,TRBJ2-7,TRBD2,TGTGCCAGCAGTCACGGACTAGCGGGAGACCCCTACGAGCAGTACTTC,CASSHGLAGDPYEQYF
few,TRBV3-1,13,TRBJ2-1,NA,TGTGCCAGCAGCCAAACTCTAGAGAATGAGCAGTTCTTC,CASSQTLENEQFF
many,TRBV21-1,13,TRBJ2-2,NA,TGTGCCAGCTCCTGCGCGAGCACCGGGGAGCTGTTTTTT,CASSCASTGELFF
NA,TRBV12-3/TRBV12-4,16,TRBJ2-2,NA,TGTGCCAGCAGCACCGGTGGGACCGCGAACACCGGGGAGCTGTTTTTT,CASSTGGTANTGELFF
many,TRBV4-3,14,TRBJ1-1,NA,TGCGCCAGCAGCCAATTAGGGATCGTCACTGAAGCTTTCTTT,CASSQLGIVTEAFF
many,TRBV5-8,15,TRBJ2-3,TRBD2,TGTGCCAGCAGCTTGAGGCGGGAGATCCCAGATACGCAGTATTTT,CASSLRREIPDTQYF
few,TRBV20-1,14,TRBJ1-4,TRBD1,TGCAGTGCTAGACCGACAGGGGTGCGCGAAAAACTGTTTTTT,CSARPTGVREKLFF
few,TRBV5-1,16,TRBJ2-5,TRBD2,TGCGCCAGCACCGTGGGGCCTAGCGGGAGAGGAGAGACCCAGTACTTC,CASTVGPSGRGETQYF
many,TRBV6-6,14,TRBJ2-7,NA,TGTGCCAGCAGTTACGGCACGGGATCCCCCGAGCAGTACTTC,CASSYGTGSPEQYF
many,TRBV7-2,14,TRBJ2-3,NA,TGTGCCAGCAGCTTAGGGGCAGGCACAGATACGCAGTATTTT,CASSLGAGTDTQYF
many,TRBV12-3/TRBV12-4,17,TRBJ2-3,TRBD2,TGTGCCAGCAGTCCCTCGGGTTGGCGGGAGACCACAGATACGCAGTATTTT,CASSPSGWRETTDTQYF
many,TRBV5-1,16,TRBJ2-6,NA,TGCGCCAGCAGTCTATTCCCGGATGGAGGGGCCAACGTCCTGACTTTC,CASSLFPDGGANVLTF
NA,TRBV12-3/TRBV12-4,15,TRBJ1-2,NA,TGTGCCAGCAAGAAGCAGGGTTTAGCTAACTATGGCTACACCTTC,CASKKQGLANYGYTF
NA,TRBV27,15,TRBJ2-1,NA,TGTGCCAGCAGAGTTCCGGCGGGGCACTACAATGAGCAGTTCTTC,CASRVPAGHYNEQFF
few,TRBV11-2,11,TRBJ2-7,NA,TGTGCCAGCAGCCAGGGACCTATGAAGTACTTC,CASSQGPMKYF